This T cell receptor (beta chain) was documented in a study of T cell responses to AZD1222 COVID-19 vaccine. General observations from the study: After two AZD1222 doses, spike-specific TCR breadth and depth rose versus day 0. The donors showed a predominance of white British ancestry and of females, with possible underestimation of clonal diversity. CD4 TCRs covered the whole spike, strongest at regions 160-218 and 743-854. Repertoires were obtained only post-peak T cell response.

Turning to this clone: Its cognate antigen is unknown.

The ends were cut back, 0 bases at V and 9 bases at J, with 17 bases in the middle. Germline loops: CDR1 SNHLY, CDR2 FYNNEI. The length of the CDR3 is 15 residues. Here immunoSEQ multiplex PCR was the method, and the copy in TCRdb shows in-frame clones only, minus some. The sample carries about 150,000 clones, over 80% recorded once. The rearrangement links TRBV2 to TRBJ1-2, with a tentative D call TRBD1 (5 bases). This TCR was sampled from an adult who received the AZD1222 COVID-19 vaccine. This material consisted of peripheral blood, taken 28 days after the second AZD1222 dose. The CDR3 loop reads CASSEAGRTMGSYTF. The CDR3 nucleotides are TGTGCCAGCAGTGAAGCGGGGCGGACAATGGGGAGCTACACCTTC.